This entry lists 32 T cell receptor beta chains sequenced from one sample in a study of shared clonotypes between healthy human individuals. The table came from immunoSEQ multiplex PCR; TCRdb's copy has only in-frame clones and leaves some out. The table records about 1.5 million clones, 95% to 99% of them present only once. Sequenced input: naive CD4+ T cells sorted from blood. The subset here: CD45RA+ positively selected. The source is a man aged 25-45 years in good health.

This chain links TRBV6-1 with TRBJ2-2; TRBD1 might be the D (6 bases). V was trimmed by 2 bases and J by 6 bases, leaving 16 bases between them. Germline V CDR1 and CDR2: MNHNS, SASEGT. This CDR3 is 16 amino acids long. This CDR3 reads CASSENLQGPPGELFF. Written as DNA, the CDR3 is TGTGCCAGCAGTGAAAATTTACAGGGTCCCCCCGGGGAGCTGTTTTTT.

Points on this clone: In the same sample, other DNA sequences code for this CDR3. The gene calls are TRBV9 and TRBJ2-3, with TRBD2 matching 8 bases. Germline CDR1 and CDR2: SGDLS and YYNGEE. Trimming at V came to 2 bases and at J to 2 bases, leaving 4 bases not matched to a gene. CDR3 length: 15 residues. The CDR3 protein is CASSVTSASTDTQYF. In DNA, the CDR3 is TGTGCCAGCAGCGTGACTAGCGCTTCCACAGATACGCAGTATTTT.

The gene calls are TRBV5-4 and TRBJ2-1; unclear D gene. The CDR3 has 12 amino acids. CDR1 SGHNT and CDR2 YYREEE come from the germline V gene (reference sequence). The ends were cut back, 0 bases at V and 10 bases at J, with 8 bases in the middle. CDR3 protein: CASSLGNTEQFF. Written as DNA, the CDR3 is TGTGCCAGCAGCTTGGGAAACACCGAGCAGTTCTTC.

CDR3 bases: TGTGCCAGCAGCCCTAACCCTAGCAGGAAAAACATTCAGTACTTC. Translation gives CASSPNPSRKNIQYF. The genes are TRBV6-5 and TRBJ2-4; possibly TRBD2 for D (5 bases). Trimming pared 6 bases from V and 4 bases from J, leaving 16 bases between. Germline V gene sequence: CDR1 MNHEY, CDR2 SVGAGI. The CDR3 covers 15 residues.

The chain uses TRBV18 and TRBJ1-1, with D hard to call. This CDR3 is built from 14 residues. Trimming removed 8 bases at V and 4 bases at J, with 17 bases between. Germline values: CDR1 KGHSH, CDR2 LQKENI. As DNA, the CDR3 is TGTGCCAGCGCAGCTCCGAGGGTAGGCACTGAAGCTTTCTTT. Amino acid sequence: CASAAPRVGTEAFF.

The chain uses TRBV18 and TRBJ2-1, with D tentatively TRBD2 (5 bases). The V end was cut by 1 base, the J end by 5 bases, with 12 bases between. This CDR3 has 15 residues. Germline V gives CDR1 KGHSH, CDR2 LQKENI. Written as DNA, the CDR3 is TGTGCCAGCTCACCACTGGGCCTAGCAAACAATGAGCAGTTCTTC. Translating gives CASSPLGLANNEQFF.

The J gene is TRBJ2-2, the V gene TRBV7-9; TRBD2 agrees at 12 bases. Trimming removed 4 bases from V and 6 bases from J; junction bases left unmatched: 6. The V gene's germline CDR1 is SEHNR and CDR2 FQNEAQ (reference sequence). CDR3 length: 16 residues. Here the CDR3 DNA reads TGTGCCAGCAGCTCCACAGGACTAGCGGGGTCCGGGGAGCTGTTTTTT. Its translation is CASSSTGLAGSGELFF.

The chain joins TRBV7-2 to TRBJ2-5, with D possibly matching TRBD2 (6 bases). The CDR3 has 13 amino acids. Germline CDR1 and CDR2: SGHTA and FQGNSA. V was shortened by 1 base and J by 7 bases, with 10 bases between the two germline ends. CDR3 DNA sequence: TGTGCCAGCAGCTTAGGCGGGGTCGGGACCCAGTACTTC. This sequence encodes CASSLGGVGTQYF.

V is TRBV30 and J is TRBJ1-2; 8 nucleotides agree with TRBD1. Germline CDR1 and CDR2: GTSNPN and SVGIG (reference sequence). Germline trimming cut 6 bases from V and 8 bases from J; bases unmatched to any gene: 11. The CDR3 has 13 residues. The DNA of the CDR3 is TGTGCCTGTAGGACAGGGAATTTGGGAGGCTACACCTTC. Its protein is CACRTGNLGGYTF.

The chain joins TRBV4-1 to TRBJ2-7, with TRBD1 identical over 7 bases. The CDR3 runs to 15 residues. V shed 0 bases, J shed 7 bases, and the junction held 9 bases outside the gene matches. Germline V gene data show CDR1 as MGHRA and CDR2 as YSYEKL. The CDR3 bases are TGCGCCAGCAGCCAAGAACGGAAGACAGGGCTAGAGCAGTACTTC. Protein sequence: CASSQERKTGLEQYF.

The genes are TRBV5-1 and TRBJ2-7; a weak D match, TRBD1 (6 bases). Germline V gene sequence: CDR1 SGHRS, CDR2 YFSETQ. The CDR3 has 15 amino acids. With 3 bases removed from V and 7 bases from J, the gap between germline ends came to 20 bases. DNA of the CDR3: TGCGCCAGCAGCTCGCCTTCTGGGGTGGGGGCTGAGCAGTACTTC. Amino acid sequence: CASSSPSGVGAEQYF.

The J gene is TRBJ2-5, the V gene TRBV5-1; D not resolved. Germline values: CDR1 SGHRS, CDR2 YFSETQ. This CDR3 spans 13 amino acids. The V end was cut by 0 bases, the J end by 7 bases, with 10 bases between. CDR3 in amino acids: CASSLESSGTQYF. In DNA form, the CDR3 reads TGCGCCAGCAGCTTGGAGTCTAGTGGGACCCAGTACTTC.

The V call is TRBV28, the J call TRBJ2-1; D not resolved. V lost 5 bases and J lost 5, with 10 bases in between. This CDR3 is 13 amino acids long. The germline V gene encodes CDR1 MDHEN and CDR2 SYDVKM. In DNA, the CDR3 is TGTGCCAGCAGTGTCGAACCGAACAATGAGCAGTTCTTC. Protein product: CASSVEPNNEQFF. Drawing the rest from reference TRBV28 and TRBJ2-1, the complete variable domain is DVKVTQSSRYLVKRTGEKVFLECVQDMDHENMFWYRQDPGLGLRLIYFSYDVKMKEKGDIPEGYSVSREKKERFSLILESASTNQTSMYLCASSVEPNNEQFFGPGTRLTVL.

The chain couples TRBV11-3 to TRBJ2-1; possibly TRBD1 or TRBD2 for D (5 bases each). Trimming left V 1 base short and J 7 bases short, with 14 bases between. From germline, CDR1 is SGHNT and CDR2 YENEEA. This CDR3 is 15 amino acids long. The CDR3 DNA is TGTGCCAGCAGCTTAGTCCAAACCGAGGGGAATGAGCAGTTCTTC. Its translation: CASSLVQTEGNEQFF.

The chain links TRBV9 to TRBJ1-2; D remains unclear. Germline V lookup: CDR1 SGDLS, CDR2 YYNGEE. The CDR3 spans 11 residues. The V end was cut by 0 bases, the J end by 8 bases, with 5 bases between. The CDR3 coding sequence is TGTGCCAGCAGCGTAGGTATGGGCTACACCTTC. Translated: CASSVGMGYTF.

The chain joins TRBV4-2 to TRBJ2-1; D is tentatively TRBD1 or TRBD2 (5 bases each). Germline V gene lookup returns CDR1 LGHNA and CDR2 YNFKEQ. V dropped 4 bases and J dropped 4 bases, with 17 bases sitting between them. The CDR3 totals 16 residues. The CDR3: CASSLNGKGAYNEQFF. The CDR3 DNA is TGTGCCAGCAGCCTAAACGGGAAAGGGGCTTACAATGAGCAGTTCTTC.

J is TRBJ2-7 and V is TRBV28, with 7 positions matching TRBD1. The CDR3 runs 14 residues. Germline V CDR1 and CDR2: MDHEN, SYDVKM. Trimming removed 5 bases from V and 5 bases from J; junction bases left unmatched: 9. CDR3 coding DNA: TGTGCCAGCAGTCCGTACAGGGGATCTAACGAGCAGTACTTC. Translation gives CASSPYRGSNEQYF.

CDR3 nucleotide sequence: TGTGCCAGCAGCCACTCAGGACTAGTCGCTGAGCAGTTCTTC. Translated: CASSHSGLVAEQFF. This chain uses TRBV14 with TRBJ2-1, with TRBD2 matching 7 bases. CDR3 size: 14 residues. CDR1 is SGHDN, CDR2 FVKESK, per germline. Trimming cost V 3 bases and J 9 bases; bases outside gene matches: 8.

Here the CDR3 reads CASSSYLAGGTLNTGELFF. The CDR3 nucleotides read TGTGCCAGCAGTTCCTATCTAGCGGGAGGGACCTTGAACACCGGGGAGCTGTTTTTT. The J gene is TRBJ2-2, the V gene TRBV27, with 12 bases aligning to TRBD2. The CDR3 is 19 residues long. Germline CDR1 MNHEY, CDR2 SMNVEV (reference sequence). Trimming cost V 4 bases and J 1 base; bases outside gene matches: 10.

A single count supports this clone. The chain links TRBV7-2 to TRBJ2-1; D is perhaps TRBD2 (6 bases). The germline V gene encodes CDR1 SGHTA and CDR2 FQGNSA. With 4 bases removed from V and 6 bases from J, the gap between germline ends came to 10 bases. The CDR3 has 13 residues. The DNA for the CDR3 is TGTGCCAGCAGCTCACGGGGGTCCAATGAGCAGTTCTTC. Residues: CASSSRGSNEQFF.

The DNA for the CDR3 is TGTGCCAGCAGCCACGGGGCAGATACGCAGTATTTT. It yields the protein CASSHGADTQYF. The chain joins TRBV6-5 to TRBJ2-3, with TRBD2 as a possible D gene (5 bases). Trimming stripped 6 bases from V and 4 bases from J, with 8 bases between. This CDR3 has 12 amino acids. CDR1 and CDR2 from the germline V gene are MNHEY and SVGAGI.

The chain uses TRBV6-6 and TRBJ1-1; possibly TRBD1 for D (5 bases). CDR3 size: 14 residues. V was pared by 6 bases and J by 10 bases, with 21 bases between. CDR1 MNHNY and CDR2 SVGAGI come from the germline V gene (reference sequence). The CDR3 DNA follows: TGTGCCAGCAGGCCAAATGGACGGGGCTCTGGAGCTTTCTTT. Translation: CASRPNGRGSGAFF.

CDR3 protein: CASSPEDLNEQFF. Here the CDR3 DNA reads TGTGCCAGCTCACCCGAAGACCTCAATGAGCAGTTCTTC. The chain combines TRBV18 with TRBJ2-1; D not certain. The V gene lost 3 bases and the J gene lost 6 bases, with 9 bases spanning the gap. Germline V gene data show CDR1 as KGHSH and CDR2 as LQKENI. This CDR3 comprises 13 residues. The full variable domain, with the rest looked up from reference TRBV18 and TRBJ2-1, is NAGVMQNPRHLVRRRGQEARLRCSPMKGHSHVYWYRQLPEEGLKFMVYLQKENIIDESGMPKERFSAEFPKEGPSILRIQQVVRGDSAAYFCASSPEDLNEQFFGPGTRLTVL.

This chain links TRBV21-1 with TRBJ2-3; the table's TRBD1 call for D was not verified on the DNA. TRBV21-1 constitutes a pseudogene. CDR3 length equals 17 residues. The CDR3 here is CASSTPGTPPSTDTQYF. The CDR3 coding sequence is TGTGCCAGCAGCACCCCCGGGACACCCCCTAGCACAGATACGCAGTATTTT.

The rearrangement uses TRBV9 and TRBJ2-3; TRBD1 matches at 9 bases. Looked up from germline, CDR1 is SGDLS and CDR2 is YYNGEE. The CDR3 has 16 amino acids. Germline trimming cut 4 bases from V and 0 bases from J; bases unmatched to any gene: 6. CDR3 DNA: TGTGCCAGCAGCCCTCGGACAGGGGTAAGCACAGATACGCAGTATTTT. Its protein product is CASSPRTGVSTDTQYF.

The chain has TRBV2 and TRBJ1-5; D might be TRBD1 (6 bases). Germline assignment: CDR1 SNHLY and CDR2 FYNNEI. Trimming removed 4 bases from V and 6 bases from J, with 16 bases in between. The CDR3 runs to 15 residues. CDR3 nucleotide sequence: TGTGCCAGCAGTGTCGAAGTCGGGGGCGGTCAGCCCCAGCATTTT. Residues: CASSVEVGGGQPQHF. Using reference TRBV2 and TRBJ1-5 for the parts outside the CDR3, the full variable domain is EPEVTQTPSHQVTQMGQEVILRCVPISNHLYFYWYRQILGQKVEFLVSFYNNEISEKSEIFDDQFSVERPDGSNFTLKIRSTKLEDSAMYFCASSVEVGGGQPQHFGDGTRLSIL.

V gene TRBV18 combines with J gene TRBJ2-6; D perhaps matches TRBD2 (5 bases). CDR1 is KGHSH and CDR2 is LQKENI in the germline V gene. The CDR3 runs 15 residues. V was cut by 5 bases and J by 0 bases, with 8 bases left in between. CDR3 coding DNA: TGTGCCAGCTCAGGACTGTTCTCTGGGGCCAACGTCCTGACTTTC. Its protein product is CASSGLFSGANVLTF.

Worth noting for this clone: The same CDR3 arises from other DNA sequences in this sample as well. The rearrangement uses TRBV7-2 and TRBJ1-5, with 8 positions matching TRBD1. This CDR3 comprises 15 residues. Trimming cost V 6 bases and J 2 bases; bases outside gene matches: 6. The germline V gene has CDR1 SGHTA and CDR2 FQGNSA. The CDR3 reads CASSLQGGGNQPQHF. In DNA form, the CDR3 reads TGTGCCAGCAGTTTACAGGGGGGAGGCAATCAGCCCCAGCATTTT.

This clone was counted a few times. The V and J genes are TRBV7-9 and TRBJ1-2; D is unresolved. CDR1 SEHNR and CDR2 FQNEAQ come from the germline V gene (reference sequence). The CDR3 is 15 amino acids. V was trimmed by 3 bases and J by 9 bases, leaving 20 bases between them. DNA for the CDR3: TGTGCCAGCAGCTTTGACCAGACTCGAGGCAATCGCTACACCTTC. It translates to CASSFDQTRGNRYTF.

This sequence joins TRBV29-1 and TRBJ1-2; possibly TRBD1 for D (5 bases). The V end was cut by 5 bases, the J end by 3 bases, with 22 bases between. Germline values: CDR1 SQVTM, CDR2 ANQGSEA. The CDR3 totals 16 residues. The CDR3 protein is CSVLALPRVSDYGYTF. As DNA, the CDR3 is TGCAGCGTTTTAGCCCTCCCCAGGGTGTCAGACTATGGCTACACCTTC.

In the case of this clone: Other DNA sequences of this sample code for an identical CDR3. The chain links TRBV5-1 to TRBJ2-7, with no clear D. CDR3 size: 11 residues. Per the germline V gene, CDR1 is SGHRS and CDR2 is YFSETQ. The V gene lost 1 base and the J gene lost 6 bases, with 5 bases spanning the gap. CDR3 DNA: TGCGCCAGCAGCTTGAATCGCGAGCAGTACTTC. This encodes CASSLNREQYF. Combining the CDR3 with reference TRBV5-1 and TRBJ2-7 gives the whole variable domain KAGVTQTPRYLIKTRGQQVTLSCSPISGHRSVSWYQQTPGQGLQFLFEYFSETQRNKGNFPGRFSGRQFSNSRSEMNVSTLELGDSALYLCASSLNREQYFGPGTRLTVT.

The CDR3 spells CASSGTTYEQYF. For the CDR3, the DNA is TGTGCCAGCAGTGGCACCACCTACGAGCAGTACTTC. This chain joins TRBV11-3 and TRBJ2-7, with D unclear. Germline CDR1 SGHNT, CDR2 YENEEA. There are 12 residues in the CDR3. V dropped 6 bases and J dropped 2 bases, with 8 bases sitting between them.